This T cell receptor beta chain emerged from a study of blood T cell repertoires in COVID-19. Study summary: Samples taken during acute and convalescent COVID-19 were collected in the United States, Italy and Spain. The cDNA or gDNA used as material had been derived from T cells, B-cell-depleted T cells, or PBMCs.

The CDR3 contains 14 residues. The V end was cut by 4 bases, the J end by 3 bases, with 11 bases between. CDR1 and CDR2 (germline): LNHDA, SQIVND (reference sequence). Original methodology: Amplification from reference gene primers served as the basis for estimated nucleated cell counts. The table came from immunoSEQ multiplex PCR; TCRdb's copy has only in-frame clones and leaves some out. D and trimming come from the DNA, and the V and J calls and clone size come from that table. The table includes 230,000 or so clones, 89% detected once. The TCR was taken from a woman between 40 and 55 years old who had recovered from COVID-19. V is TRBV19 and J is TRBJ2-3; possibly TRBD1 for D (5 bases). The sequencing input was peripheral blood. The CDR3 DNA reads TGTGCCAGTAGTAACCCCAGGGTGACAGATACGCAGTATTTT. Protein: CASSNPRVTDTQYF.